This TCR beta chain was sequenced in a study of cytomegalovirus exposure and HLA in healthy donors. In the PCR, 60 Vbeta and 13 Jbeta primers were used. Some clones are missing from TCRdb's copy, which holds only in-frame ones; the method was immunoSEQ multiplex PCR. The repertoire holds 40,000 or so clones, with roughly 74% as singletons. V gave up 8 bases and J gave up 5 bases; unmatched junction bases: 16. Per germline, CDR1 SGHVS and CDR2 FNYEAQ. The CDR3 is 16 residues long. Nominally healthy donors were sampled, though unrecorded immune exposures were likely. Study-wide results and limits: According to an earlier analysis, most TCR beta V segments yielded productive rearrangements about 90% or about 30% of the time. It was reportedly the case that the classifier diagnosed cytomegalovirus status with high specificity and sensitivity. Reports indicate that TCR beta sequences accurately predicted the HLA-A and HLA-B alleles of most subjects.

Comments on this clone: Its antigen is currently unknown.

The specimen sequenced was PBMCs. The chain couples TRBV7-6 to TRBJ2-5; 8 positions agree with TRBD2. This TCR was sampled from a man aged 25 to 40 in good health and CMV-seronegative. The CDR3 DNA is TGTGCCAGCGAAGACCACCCAACTAGCGGAGGGGAGACCCAGTACTTC. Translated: CASEDHPTSGGETQYF.